This TCR beta chain was captured in a study of response to subunit inactivated influenza vaccine. Overall study results and limits: Seasonal influenza vaccination, on each occasion, was suggested by the authors to recruit few new T cells.

This clonotype showed up just a few times. The antigen is undetermined. Each CDR3 protein is one row after TCRdb ran MiXCR on the RT-PCR reads. In the table there are hundreds of thousands of distinct CDR3 sequences, about 25% of which are singletons. The CDR3 has 14 amino acids. Germline V lookup: CDR1 SQVTM, CDR2 ANQGSEA. V was cut by 8 bases and J by 4 bases, with 18 bases left in between. This clonotype was obtained from a man between 50 and 59 years old who received an inactivated influenza vaccine. The rearrangement joins TRBV29-1 to TRBJ2-1; D is possibly TRBD2 (6 bases). Sequenced here: CD4+ T cells sorted from PBMCs, sampled roughly 5 days after vaccination. The CDR3 region is CSSPTGGAYNEQFF. The CDR3 coding sequence is TGCAGCTCACCGACTGGCGGGGCTTACAATGAGCAGTTCTTC.